This T cell receptor (beta chain) is from a study of blood T cell repertoires in COVID-19. Overall study: PBMCs, B-cell-depleted T cells, or T cells were the source of the cDNA or gDNA that made up the material.

The ends were cut back, 3 bases at V and 7 bases at J, with 7 bases in the middle. The CDR3 extends over 13 amino acids. Germline V gene sequence: CDR1 LNHDA, CDR2 SQIVND (reference sequence). This clone was detected once. In the source study's methods: Researchers report that nucleated cell counts were estimated from reference gene primer amplification. TCRdb's table, derived via immunoSEQ multiplex PCR, lists solely in-frame clones and lacks some. That table furnishes V, J and clone size, whereas the DNA furnished D and trimming. This table holds around 300,000 clones, around four fifths found once.

The source is a young man with active or convalescent COVID-19. The chain employs TRBV19 and TRBJ1-6, with D possibly TRBD1 on 5 matching bases. The sample taken for sequencing was peripheral blood. This chain's CDR3 is CASSMGGNSPLHF. The CDR3 DNA reads TGTGCCAGTAGTATGGGGGGGAATTCACCCCTCCACTTT.